The TCR beta chain under discussion was sequenced for a study of cytomegalovirus exposure and HLA in healthy donors. Background on the study: Previous work identified roughly 120 million unique TCR beta sequences from some 170 million T cells.

Study-wide results and caveats: 87-base-pair reads could not separate some V segments, including TRBV6-2 and TRBV6-3. In a later analysis, TCR beta V- and J-gene trimming showed a link to a missense DCLRE1C variant.

The PCR used 60 Vbeta and 13 Jbeta primers. The protocol was immunoSEQ multiplex PCR, while the TCRdb copy is restricted to in-frame clones and leaves out a portion. The sample has some 120,000 clones. The donors (healthy individuals) were bone marrow donors. CDR1 and CDR2 from the germline V gene are MNHEY and SVGAGI. Trimming shortened V by 0 bases and J by 4 bases, and 10 bases separated the two germline ends. The CDR3 covers 15 residues. In regard to this clone: Its antigen is not known.

The sequenced material came from PBMCs. The sequence came from a woman aged 60-75 years in good health and CMV-seronegative. The rearrangement joins TRBV6-5 to TRBJ1-3; D perhaps matches TRBD1 (5 bases). The CDR3 sequence is CASSYSSREGNTIYF. The CDR3 region has the DNA TGTGCCAGCAGTTACTCGAGCAGGGAAGGAAACACCATATATTTT.